The rows below give T cell receptor beta chains drawn from one sample of a study of blood T cell repertoires in COVID-19. Here immunoSEQ multiplex PCR was the method, and the copy in TCRdb shows in-frame clones only, minus some. The sample lists 57,000 or so clones, about 88% seen once, with roughly 18% in the top ten. The sample consisted of peripheral blood. The receptors were sampled from a man aged 70-80 years with active COVID-19. Both conserved end residues are part of each CDR3. The order of the fields is V gene, J gene, clone size, D gene, CDR3 DNA, CDR3 protein. The D gene is left open where the match is weak. Some rows mark clone size as missing; the rest say once, few, many or name a class of expanded clone.

>TRBV7-9|TRBJ2-3|.|.
TGTGCCAGCAGCTTAACGCCGGGAGAGGGCACAGATACGCAGTATTTT
CASSLTPGEGTDTQYF
>TRBV7-9|TRBJ1-1|.|.
TGTGCCAGCAGCTTAATAGGGGCCACTGAAGCTTTCTTT
CASSLIGATEAFF
>TRBV7-2|TRBJ2-3|.|.
TGTGCCAGCAGCTTAATAGCGGCTACAGATACGCAGTATTTT
CASSLIAATDTQYF
>TRBV2|TRBJ2-1|few|TRBD1
TGTGCCTCCTCGGACAGGGGCAATGAGCAGTTCTTC
CASSDRGNEQFF
>TRBV12-5|TRBJ2-5|many|TRBD2
TGTGCTAGTAACCAAGCGGGGATCCAAGAGACCCAGTACTTC
CASNQAGIQETQYF
>TRBV9|TRBJ1-6|.|.
TGTGCCAGCAGCGTACGGGAAAGGACGTCACCCCTCCACTTT
CASSVRERTSPLHF
>TRBV5-1|TRBJ2-3|.|TRBD1
TGCGCCAGCAGCAGGTCCGGGACAGGGGGCAGCGATACGCAGTATTTT
CASSRSGTGGSDTQYF
>TRBV7-2|TRBJ2-3|.|.
TGTGCCAGCAGCTTGCTAGGTGGTAGGGGTTTCACAGATACGCAGTATTTT
CASSLLGGRGFTDTQYF
>TRBV28|TRBJ2-7|.|TRBD2
TGTGCCAGCAGCCAGGCGGGGACTAGCGGGACCCACGAGCAGTACTTC
CASSQAGTSGTHEQYF
>TRBV9|TRBJ2-2|once|TRBD2
TGTGCCAGCAGCGTACGGCTAGCGGGAGGGGCCGGGGAGCTGTTTTTT
CASSVRLAGGAGELFF
>TRBV7-2|TRBJ2-5|once|.
TGTGCCAGCAGCCCTGGGACACGGGAGACCCAGTACTTC
CASSPGTRETQYF
>TRBV7-6|TRBJ2-1|.|.
TGTGCCAGCAGCTGGCTGCGGGGCGAACCCTCCTACAATGAGCAGTTCTTC
CASSWLRGEPSYNEQFF
>TRBV6-5|TRBJ2-7|.|TRBD1
TGTGCCAGCAGTCTTTGGGGACAGGGGGCTGACGAGCAGTACTTC
CASSLWGQGADEQYF
>TRBV6-1|TRBJ1-6|.|.
TGTGCCAGCAGTGAAGCGGGGCCCGGACACACCTATAATTCACCCCTCCACTTT
CASSEAGPGHTYNSPLHF
>TRBV27|TRBJ2-5|.|TRBD1
TGTGCCAGCCCGCGGCCGGGACAGGGCGAAGAGACCCAGTACTTC
CASPRPGQGEETQYF
>TRBV6-2/TRBV6-3|TRBJ2-1|.|TRBD1
TGTGCCAGCAGTCATCCGGACAGGACTTACAATGAGCAGTTCTTC
CASSHPDRTYNEQFF
>TRBV19|TRBJ1-1|.|.
TGTGCCAGTAGTACCGCCAAGAGAATGAACACTGAAGCTTTCTTT
CASSTAKRMNTEAFF
>TRBV5-6|TRBJ2-5|.|TRBD1
TGTGCCAGCAGCTTCGTACAGGGGGCAGAGACCCAGTACTTC
CASSFVQGAETQYF
>TRBV7-3|TRBJ2-2|.|TRBD1
TGTGCCAGCAGCCTACGGGGACAGGGGAACACCGGGGAGCTGTTTTTT
CASSLRGQGNTGELFF
>TRBV18|TRBJ2-2|.|TRBD2
TGTGCCAGCTCACCACCCGGGACTAGCGGCGGGACCGGGGAGCTGTTTTTT
CASSPPGTSGGTGELFF
>TRBV28|TRBJ2-1|.|TRBD2
TGTGCCAGCAGTTTACGGACTAGATCCGGTGAGCAGTTCTTC
CASSLRTRSGEQFF
>TRBV9|TRBJ2-5|.|.
TGTGCCAGCAGCCTGGAGGGGAGAGGGTGGGAGACCCAGTACTTC
CASSLEGRGWETQYF
>TRBV19|TRBJ2-1|.|TRBD1
TGTGCCACAAAAGGGGGACAGGGGGCCGGTGAGCAGTTCTTC
CATKGGQGAGEQFF
>TRBV28|TRBJ1-3|.|.
TGTGCCAGCTTTAGTAACAGGCTTGGGGATACCATATATTTT
CASFSNRLGDTIYF
>TRBV7-2|TRBJ1-5|.|TRBD1
TGTGCCAGCAGCTTCCTACATCAGACAGGGGGGATCCATCAGCCCCAGCATTTT
CASSFLHQTGGIHQPQHF
>TRBV5-1|TRBJ2-7|.|.
TGCGCCAGCAGCTTGAACGCGGGAACTCCCGACGAGCAGTACTTC
CASSLNAGTPDEQYF
>TRBV5-6|TRBJ2-7|.|.
TGTGCCAGCAGCTTTGGAGGGGGACAGCCCTCCTACGAGCAGTACTTC
CASSFGGGQPSYEQYF
>TRBV19|TRBJ1-1|.|TRBD1
TGTGCCAGTACCCTGGGACAGCCCCGTGAAGCTTTCTTT
CASTLGQPREAFF
>TRBV27|TRBJ2-7|.|.
TGTGCCAGCAGTTTGCTCGGGTCCTACCGGGAGCAGTACTTC
CASSLLGSYREQYF
>TRBV5-4|TRBJ1-1|.|.
TGTGCCAGCAGCTTGGATCAGGTACGGAACACTGAAGCTTTCTTT
CASSLDQVRNTEAFF
>TRBV28|TRBJ2-4|.|.
TGTGCCAGCAGCGCTAGGACCAAAAACATTCAGTACTTC
CASSARTKNIQYF
>TRBV29-1|TRBJ2-3|.|TRBD1
TGCAGCGTTGCGACAGGGAGAACAGATACGCAGTATTTT
CSVATGRTDTQYF
>TRBV4-2|TRBJ1-6|.|TRBD1
TGTGCCAGCAGCCAAACCCCCGGGACAGGTGATTATTCACCCCTCCACTTT
CASSQTPGTGDYSPLHF
>TRBV19|TRBJ2-1|.|TRBD1
TGTGCCAGTAGGACGCCCGGGACAGGGCCCGATGAGCAGTTCTTC
CASRTPGTGPDEQFF
>TRBV9|TRBJ2-7|.|TRBD2
TGTGCCAGCAGCGTAGCGGGACTAGCGTTCCACGAGCAGTACTTC
CASSVAGLAFHEQYF
>TRBV14|TRBJ1-3|few|.
TGTGCCAGCAGCCCCTACTCTGGAAACACCATATATTTT
CASSPYSGNTIYF
>TRBV3-1/TRBV3-2|TRBJ1-5|.|.
TGTGCCAAAACGGATGATTCACGGGGCAATCAGCCCCAGCATTTT
CAKTDDSRGNQPQHF
>TRBV9|TRBJ1-2|.|TRBD1
TGTGCCAGCAGTTCCGGGACAGGGAATTCAGTCTATGGCTACACCTTC
CASSSGTGNSVYGYTF
>TRBV19|TRBJ2-1|.|TRBD1
TGTGCCAGTAGTTCGAGCCCCAGACAGGGGTCGGTGTTCTTC
CASSSSPRQGSVFF
>TRBV14|TRBJ2-7|.|TRBD1
TGTGCCAGCAGCCGGGGACAGGGTAACGAGCAGTACTTC
CASSRGQGNEQYF
>TRBV7-9|TRBJ2-3|.|.
TGTGCCAGCAGTCAGGGCCTTAGCACAGATACGCAGTATTTT
CASSQGLSTDTQYF
>TRBV13|TRBJ2-5|.|.
TGTGCCAGCAGCTTAGCTGGGGAGAAGGGCCAAGAGACCCAGTACTTC
CASSLAGEKGQETQYF
>TRBV24-1|TRBJ1-5|.|.
TGTGCCACCAGTGATTTGCACAGCCCGTTTAAAGTATATAGCAATCAGCCCCAGCATTTT
CATSDLHSPFKVYSNQPQHF
>TRBV19|TRBJ1-5|once|TRBD1
TGTGCCAGTAGTCCCTCAGACAGGGGAGACAATCAGCCCCAGCATTTT
CASSPSDRGDNQPQHF
>TRBV7-5|TRBJ2-5|once|.
TGTGCCAGAAGCTTAGAGACAGTACAAGAGACCCAGTACTTC
CARSLETVQETQYF